Below, 28 T cell receptor beta chains from the same sample are listed, as sequenced in a study of CD8+ T cells in alopecia areata. Sample treatment: oral pan-JAK inhibitor, 5-10 mg twice daily. RNA extraction was followed by reverse transcription into cDNA, which acted as the sequencing template. The assay was immunoSEQ multiplex PCR, and TCRdb's table has in-frame clones only and misses some. The top ten hold 8.5% to 14% of the sample, which has roughly 100,000 clones, 85% to 90% seen once. The starting material was CD8+ T cells sorted from blood, obtained between weeks 30 and 35, from a patient treated with tofacitinib. These receptors originate from a human donor with alopecia areata.

The V and J genes are TRBV19 and TRBJ2-7, with unresolved D. The V and J ends lost 3 bases and 7 bases respectively, with 19 bases between them. The CDR3 consists of 15 residues. Germline CDR1 is LNHDA and CDR2 is SQIVND (reference sequence). The CDR3 nucleotides are TGTGCCAGTAGTATTTATTCAGGTCCCGCCGATGAGCAGTACTTC. It codes for CASSIYSGPADEQYF.

The V and J genes are TRBV12-5 and TRBJ2-2; 16 positions match TRBD2. The CDR3 sequence is 21 residues long. The germline gives CDR1 LGHNT, CDR2 FRNRAP. The ends lost 0 bases at V and 4 bases at J; junction bases unmatched: 11. For the CDR3, the DNA is TGTGCTAGTGGTTTGGTAACCCCGGGACTAGCGGGAGGGCCCGGCACCGGGGAGCTGTTTTTT. Translation: CASGLVTPGLAGGPGTGELFF. Supplemented by reference TRBV12-5 and TRBJ2-2, the full variable domain reads DARVTQTPRHKVTEMGQEVTMRCQPILGHNTVFWYRQTMMQGLELLAYFRNRAPLDDSGMPKDRFSAEMPDATLATLKIQPSEPRDSAVYFCASGLVTPGLAGGPGTGELFFGEGSRLTVL.

The chain couples TRBV4-1 to TRBJ2-2; 7 bases are a match to TRBD2. This CDR3 has 16 residues. Germline V gene data show CDR1 as MGHRA and CDR2 as YSYEKL. J was trimmed by 4 bases and V by 4 bases; bases with no gene match: 9. The CDR3 nucleotides are TGCGCCAGCAGCCCGGCGGGAGAACCTTTCACCGGGGAGCTGTTTTTT. Translated: CASSPAGEPFTGELFF.

The gene calls are TRBV19 and TRBJ2-1; D uncertain. V dropped 10 bases and J dropped 1 base, with 14 bases sitting between them. The germline V gene encodes CDR1 LNHDA and CDR2 SQIVND (reference sequence). There are 14 residues in the CDR3. CDR3 in amino acids: CATAAGASYNEQFF. CDR3 DNA sequence: TGTGCCACCGCCGCAGGAGCTTCCTACAATGAGCAGTTCTTC.

The chain recombines TRBV19 with TRBJ2-7; tentatively, D is TRBD1 (6 bases). Trimming left V 3 bases short and J 6 bases short, with 9 bases between. In germline, CDR1 is LNHDA, CDR2 SQIVND (reference sequence). This CDR3 has 12 amino acids. CDR3 nucleotides: TGTGCCAGTAGTATCCAGGGGCGCGAGCAGTACTTC. Protein sequence: CASSIQGREQYF.

The chain couples TRBV7-9 to TRBJ2-4; D is ambiguous. The length of the CDR3 is 15 residues. V shed 1 base and J shed 4 bases, with 11 bases lying between them. The germline V gene has CDR1 SEHNR and CDR2 FQNEAQ (reference sequence). The CDR3 DNA sequence: TGTGCCAGCAGCTTAGGTCCCGGGCCGAAAAACATTCAGTACTTC. It translates to CASSLGPGPKNIQYF.

This clone was seen a few times. The V call is TRBV5-4, the J call TRBJ2-3; a weak D match, TRBD1 (5 bases). Trimming pared 5 bases from V and 0 bases from J, leaving 13 bases between. This CDR3 is built from 15 residues. CDR1 and CDR2 (germline): SGHNT, YYREEE (reference sequence). This CDR3 is CASSPDSYSTDTQYF. CDR3 coding DNA: TGTGCCAGCAGTCCAGACAGTTACAGCACAGATACGCAGTATTTT.

The V gene is TRBV7-6, the J gene TRBJ2-7; 8 bases line up with TRBD1. The CDR3 is 17 residues long. CDR1 is SGHVS, CDR2 FNYEAQ, per germline. Trimming cost V 6 bases and J 5 bases; bases outside gene matches: 18. CDR3 DNA: TGTGCCAGCAGTCGAGCCGCTGGGACAGGCTCGATCCACGAGCAGTACTTC. This codes for CASSRAAGTGSIHEQYF.

The chain uses TRBV5-1 and TRBJ1-5; D might be TRBD1 (6 bases). The germline V and J ends were trimmed by 4 bases and 0 bases, with 14 bases remaining between them. Germline assignment: CDR1 SGHRS and CDR2 YFSETQ. This CDR3 has 16 amino acids. CDR3 coding DNA: TGCGCCAGCAGCGCCGACAGGATGGGTAGCAATCAGCCCCAGCATTTT. Its translation is CASSADRMGSNQPQHF.

The J gene is TRBJ2-7, the V gene TRBV11-2; 10 bases are a match to TRBD1. There are 16 residues in the CDR3. V dropped 1 base and J dropped 9; count of bases not matched to a gene: 12. The germline gives CDR1 SGHAT, CDR2 FQNNGV. In DNA form, the CDR3 reads TGTGCCAGCAGCTTAGGGCCGGGACAGGGGTTCAGTTGGCAGTACTTC. This sequence encodes CASSLGPGQGFSWQYF.

As regards this clone: This may stem from a read error, because a much larger clone lies one nucleotide away. This chain uses TRBV5-4 with TRBJ2-3; the match to TRBD2 covers 10 bases. J lost 2 bases, V lost 4 bases, and 4 bases had no gene match. The CDR3 is 15 amino acids. CDR1 is SGHNT, CDR2 YYREEE, per germline (reference sequence). CDR3 DNA: TGTGCCAGCAGCACGAGCGGGGGGGCCACAGATACGCAGTATTTT. Its protein product is CASSTSGGATDTQYF.

V is TRBV30 and J is TRBJ2-5; D gene uncertain. Per the germline V gene, CDR1 is GTSNPN and CDR2 is SVGIG (reference sequence). V was clipped by 4 bases and J by 11 bases, with 17 bases between them. There are 12 residues in the CDR3. The CDR3 nucleotides read TGTGCCTGGATGGGCGGAACGATGGAGCAGTACTTC. As protein: CAWMGGTMEQYF.

The chain is built from TRBV7-2 and TRBJ2-7, with 16 bases aligning to TRBD2. Germline lookup yields CDR1 SGHTA and CDR2 FQGNSA. V dropped 1 base and J dropped 0; count of bases not matched to a gene: 6. The CDR3 runs to 19 residues. CDR3 loop: CASSLGSGTSGGGSYEQYF. For the CDR3, the DNA is TGTGCCAGCAGCTTAGGAAGTGGGACTAGCGGGGGGGGCTCCTACGAGCAGTACTTC.

The genes are TRBV10-1 and TRBJ2-3, with TRBD2 identical over 10 bases. J gave up 5 bases and V 3 bases, and 14 bases lay outside the gene matches. CDR3 length equals 18 residues. Germline V gene lookup returns CDR1 WNHNN and CDR2 SYGVQD (reference sequence). CDR3 region: CASSDGRLAGAEGDTQYF. DNA of the CDR3: TGCGCCAGCAGTGATGGTAGGCTAGCGGGGGCGGAGGGAGATACGCAGTATTTT.

The rearrangement uses TRBV5-1 and TRBJ1-1, with 9 bases aligning to TRBD1. The germline CDR1 and CDR2 sequences are SGHRS and YFSETQ. J lost 0 bases, V lost 3 bases, and 6 bases had no gene match. CDR3 length: 16 residues. This CDR3 is CASSSIGQGLNTEAFF. The CDR3, as DNA: TGCGCCAGCAGCTCAATAGGACAGGGGTTGAACACTGAAGCTTTCTTT.

The V and J genes are TRBV23-1 and TRBJ2-7; maybe TRBD1 (6 bases). TRBV23-1 belongs to the ORF category, with a function that is uncertain. Trimming left V 7 bases short and J 0 bases short, with 13 bases between. CDR3 length: 14 residues. CDR3 protein: CASKGQGSSYEQYF. The CDR3 DNA is TGCGCCAGCAAAGGGCAGGGGAGCTCCTACGAGCAGTACTTC.

V gene TRBV2 combines with J gene TRBJ2-3; 7 bases align to TRBD1. Germline-derived CDR1 and CDR2 are SNHLY and FYNNEI. V lost 8 bases and J lost 4; bases outside the gene matches: 12. The CDR3 has 15 amino acids. The CDR3 bases are TGTGCCAGCCTGCAGGGGGTTGGGGATCCAGATACGCAGTATTTT. Translated: CASLQGVGDPDTQYF.

The chain combines TRBV4-1 with TRBJ2-1; TRBD2 matches at 7 bases. With V trimmed by 4 bases and J by 7 bases, 13 bases remained unmatched. The CDR3 extends over 16 amino acids. The germline CDR1 and CDR2 sequences are MGHRA and YSYEKL. CDR3 sequence (DNA): TGCGCCAGCAGCCTCAAACCACCGGGAGGAGGTAATGAGCAGTTCTTC. Translation: CASSLKPPGGGNEQFF.

The chain carries TRBV18 and TRBJ2-1, with 14 bases lining up with TRBD2. J gave up 9 bases and V 0 bases, and 7 bases lay outside the gene matches. Germline assignment: CDR1 KGHSH and CDR2 LQKENI. This CDR3 spans 17 amino acids. For the CDR3, the DNA is TGTGCCAGCTCACCACCGGAGACTAGCGGGAGGGTAGGTGAGCAGTTCTTC. Residues: CASSPPETSGRVGEQFF.

The chain has TRBV7-9 and TRBJ2-7, with 8 bases identical to TRBD1. Trimming took 0 bases from V and 3 from J; bases not matched to a gene: 4. Germline loops: CDR1 SEHNR, CDR2 FQNEAQ (reference sequence). The CDR3 consists of 15 residues. The CDR3 is CASSLAQGAIYEQYF. In DNA, the CDR3 is TGTGCCAGCAGCTTAGCGCAGGGGGCTATCTACGAGCAGTACTTC.

The genes are TRBV5-1 and TRBJ2-1, with D possibly being TRBD2 (5 bases). V was pared by 4 bases and J by 9 bases, with 20 bases between. The CDR3 is 15 amino acids. Germline lookup yields CDR1 SGHRS and CDR2 YFSETQ. As DNA, the CDR3 is TGCGCCAGCAGCCCTGGGGAGCGTACCTGGGGTGAGCAGTTCTTC. Amino acids: CASSPGERTWGEQFF.

The chain carries TRBV30 and TRBJ2-1; TRBD2 matches 9 bases. Germline CDR1 and CDR2: GTSNPN and SVGIG (reference sequence). The CDR3 sequence is 13 residues long. The V segment lost 7 bases and the J segment 2 bases; nucleotides outside the gene matches: 3. CDR3: CASSGVTYNEQFF. CDR3 nucleotides: TGTGCCTCTAGCGGGGTAACCTACAATGAGCAGTTCTTC.

The rearrangement joins TRBV7-8 to TRBJ2-5; the match to TRBD1 covers 9 bases. The CDR3 spans 15 residues. CDR1 is SGHVS and CDR2 is FQNEAQ in the germline V gene. With V trimmed by 8 bases and J by 4 bases, 11 bases remained unmatched. CDR3 amino acids: CASPKPQGAVETQYF. The CDR3 coding sequence is TGTGCCAGCCCCAAGCCACAGGGGGCCGTAGAGACCCAGTACTTC.

The genes are TRBV5-6 and TRBJ1-1, with D perhaps matching TRBD1 (5 bases). With 0 bases removed from V and 4 bases from J, the gap between germline ends came to 10 bases. This CDR3 is built from 14 residues. The germline V gene has CDR1 SGHDT and CDR2 YYEEEE. The CDR3: CASSLGRVGTEAFF. The CDR3 nucleotides are TGTGCCAGCAGCTTGGGCAGGGTGGGCACTGAAGCTTTCTTT.

The chain uses TRBV5-4 and TRBJ2-7, with 9 bases fitting TRBD1. This CDR3 has 14 residues. CDR1 and CDR2 (germline): SGHNT, YYREEE (reference sequence). V lost 4 bases and J lost 3; bases outside the gene matches: 5. The CDR3 coding sequence is TGTGCCAGCAGCGGGGGACAGGGTGGCTACGAGCAGTACTTC. Protein product: CASSGGQGGYEQYF.

The V call is TRBV6-5, the J call TRBJ2-1; 11 bases fit TRBD2. The CDR3 covers 15 residues. J lost 9 bases, V lost 0 bases, and 4 bases had no gene match. From germline, CDR1 is MNHEY and CDR2 SVGAGI. CDR3 in DNA: TGTGCCAGCAGTTACTCTAGCGGGGGGGCGGGTGAGCAGTTCTTC. It codes for CASSYSSGGAGEQFF.

This rearrangement joins TRBV7-6 to TRBJ2-5; 9 nucleotides agree with TRBD1. Per germline, CDR1 SGHVS and CDR2 FNYEAQ. The CDR3 runs 14 residues. V trimming: 5 bases; J trimming: 6 bases; junction bases outside the gene matches: 7. CDR3 protein: CASSPPTGGKTQYF. In nucleotides, the CDR3 is TGTGCCAGCAGCCCGCCGACAGGGGGGAAGACCCAGTACTTC.

In the case of this clone: A junction boundary mismatches the germline segment, possibly from a read error. The V gene is TRBV30, the J gene TRBJ2-3, with D tentatively TRBD1 (7 bases). Germline CDR1 is GTSNPN and CDR2 is SVGIG (reference sequence). The CDR3 has 16 amino acids. The DNA of the CDR3 is TGTGCCTGGAGTGCTCCGCTAGCGTTGGGGACAGATGCGCAGTATTTT. The encoded protein is CAWSAPLALGTDAQYF.